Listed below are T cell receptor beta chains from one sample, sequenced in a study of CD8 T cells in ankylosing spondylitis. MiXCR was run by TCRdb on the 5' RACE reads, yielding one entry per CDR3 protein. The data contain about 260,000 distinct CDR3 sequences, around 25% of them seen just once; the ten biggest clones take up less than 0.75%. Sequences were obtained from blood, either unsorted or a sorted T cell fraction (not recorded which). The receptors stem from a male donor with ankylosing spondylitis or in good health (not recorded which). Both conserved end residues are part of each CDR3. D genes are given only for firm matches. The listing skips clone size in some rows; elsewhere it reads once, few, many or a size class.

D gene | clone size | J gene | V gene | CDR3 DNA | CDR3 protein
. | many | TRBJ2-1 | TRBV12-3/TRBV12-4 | TGTGCCAGCAGTTTACGTGGGCAGAGCGGTGAGCAGTTCTTC | CASSLRGQSGEQFF
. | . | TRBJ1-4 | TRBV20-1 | TGCAGTGCTCCGGGGGGGGGAGGAAAACTGTTTTTT | CSAPGGGGKLFF
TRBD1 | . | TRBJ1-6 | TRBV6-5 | TGTGCCACCGGACAGGGGGGTTCACCCCTCCACTTT | CATGQGGSPLHF
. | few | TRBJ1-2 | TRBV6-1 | TGTGCCAGCAGGGCGCCGAGGGGCTATGGCTACACCTTC | CASRAPRGYGYTF
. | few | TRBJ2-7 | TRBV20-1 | TGCAGTGCTAGAGTGTACGGCGAGCAGTACTTC | CSARVYGEQYF
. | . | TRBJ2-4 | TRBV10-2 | TGCGCCAGCAGTTCCCCCCGCCTTGTAGCCAAAAACATTCAGTACTTC | CASSSPRLVAKNIQYF
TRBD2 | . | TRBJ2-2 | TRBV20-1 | TGCAGTGCCGCGGGGGAGAACACCGGGGAGCTGTTTTTT | CSAAGENTGELFF
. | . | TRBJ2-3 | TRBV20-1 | TGCAGTGCTAGAGTCGCCAGACAGGTCACAGATACGCAGTATTTT | CSARVARQVTDTQYF
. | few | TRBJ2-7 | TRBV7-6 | TGTGCCAGCAGCTTAGCCCCGGACCCTTCCTACGAGCAGTACTTC | CASSLAPDPSYEQYF
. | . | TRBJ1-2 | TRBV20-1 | TGCAGTGCTAGAGAGGGGAATCACTATGGCTACACCTTC | CSAREGNHYGYTF
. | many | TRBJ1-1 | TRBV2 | TGTGCCAGCAGTGAAAGGGCAGTAGAAGCTTTCTTT | CASSERAVEAFF
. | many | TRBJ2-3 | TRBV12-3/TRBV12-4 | TGTGCCAGCAGTTTGTGGGGGTCCACAGATACGCAGTATTTT | CASSLWGSTDTQYF
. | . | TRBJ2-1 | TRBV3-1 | TGTGCCTCCTGCCAAGATCCCGGCAGGGAGGTTCGGAATGAGCAGTTCTTC | CASCQDPGREVRNEQFF
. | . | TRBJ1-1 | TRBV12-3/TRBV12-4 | TGTGCCAGCAGTTTAGGTGTATCGGGGGCTAACGGTGAAGCTTTCTTT | CASSLGVSGANGEAFF
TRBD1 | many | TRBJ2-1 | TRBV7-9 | TGTGCCAGCAGCTTCACGACAGGGTACGAGCAGTTCTTC | CASSFTTGYEQFF
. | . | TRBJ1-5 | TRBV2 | TGTGCCAGCTGGGGCCCGGGAAAGCCCCAGCATTTT | CASWGPGKPQHF
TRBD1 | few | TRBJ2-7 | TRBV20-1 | TGCAGTGCTAGATCCCCGGGACAGGGCCTCTACGAGCAGTACTTC | CSARSPGQGLYEQYF
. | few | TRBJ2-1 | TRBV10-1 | TGCGCCAGCAGCGTAGCCGGGACGGCCCTACAGTACAATGAGCAGTTCTTC | CASSVAGTALQYNEQFF
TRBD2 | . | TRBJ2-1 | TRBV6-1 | TGTGCCAGCATACGCAGCGGGGGCCCTTACAATGAGCAGTTCTTC | CASIRSGGPYNEQFF
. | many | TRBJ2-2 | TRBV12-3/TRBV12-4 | TGCGCCAGCAGAGGTACCGGGGAGCTGTTTTTT | CASRGTGELFF
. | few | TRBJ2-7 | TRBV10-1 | TGCGCCAGCAGTGATAGCGCCCACTCCTACGAGCAGTACTTC | CASSDSAHSYEQYF
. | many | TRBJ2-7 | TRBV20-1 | TGCAGTGCTACTCGGCTCCCTGAATCCGAGCAGTACTTC | CSATRLPESEQYF
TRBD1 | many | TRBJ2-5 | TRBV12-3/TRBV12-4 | TGTGCCAGCAGGACGCAGGGGACAGGGCTCCAAGAGACCCAGTACTTC | CASRTQGTGLQETQYF
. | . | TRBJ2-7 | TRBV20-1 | TGCAGTGCTAGCCCCGCGACAGATAATTACGAGCAGTACTTC | CSASPATDNYEQYF
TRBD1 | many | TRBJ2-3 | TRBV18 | TGTGCCAGCTCACCATACCGGGACAGGGTGACAGATACGCAGTATTTT | CASSPYRDRVTDTQYF
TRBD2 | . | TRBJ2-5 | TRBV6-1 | TGTGCCAGCAGACCCGGGACTAGCGACGAGACCCAGTACTTC | CASRPGTSDETQYF
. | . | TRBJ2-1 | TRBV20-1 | TGCAGTGCTAGAAACCCCCCTGAGCAGTTCTTC | CSARNPPEQFF
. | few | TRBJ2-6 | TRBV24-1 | TGTGCCACCAGTGATCCTACAGGGCCCGGGGCCAACGTCCTGACTTTC | CATSDPTGPGANVLTF
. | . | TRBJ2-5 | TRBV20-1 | TGCAGCATTCCTCAAGAGACCCAGTACTTC | CSIPQETQYF
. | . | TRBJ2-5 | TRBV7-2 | TGTGCCAGCAGCTTAGCGCAAGCGGAGGGCCAGTACTTC | CASSLAQAEGQYF
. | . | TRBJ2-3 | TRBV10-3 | TGTGCCATCAGTGTAGAACGGACCAACGGGGATACGCAGTATTTT | CAISVERTNGDTQYF
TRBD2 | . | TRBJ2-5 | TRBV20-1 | TGCAGTGCTAGAGATAGCGGGGTGGGAGAGACCCAGTACTTC | CSARDSGVGETQYF
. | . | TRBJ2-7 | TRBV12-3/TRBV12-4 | TGTGCCCACCCAGGGCACCGATACGAGCAGTACTTC | CAHPGHRYEQYF
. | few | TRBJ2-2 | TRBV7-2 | TGTGCCAGCAGCTTAGCAGGAAGCACCGGGGAGCTGTTTTTT | CASSLAGSTGELFF
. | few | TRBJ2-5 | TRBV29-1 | TGCAGCGTTCTCACTGAGACCCAGTACTTC | CSVLTETQYF
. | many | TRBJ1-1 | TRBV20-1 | TGCAGTGCTAGAGTGGCCAACATGAACACTGAAGCTTTCTTT | CSARVANMNTEAFF
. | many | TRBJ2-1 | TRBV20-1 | TGCAGTGCTAGTCTCCCTACGTACAATGAGCAGTTCTTC | CSASLPTYNEQFF
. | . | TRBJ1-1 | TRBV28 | TGTGCCAGCAGATCACAGGGCGGGGGGGCTTTCTTT | CASRSQGGGAFF
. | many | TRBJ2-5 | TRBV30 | TGTGCCTGGAAATCGGTAGGGTCCGTAACCCAGTACTTC | CAWKSVGSVTQYF
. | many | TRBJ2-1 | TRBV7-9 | TGTGCCAGCAGCTTGGCAGGTAATAACGATGAGCAGTTCTTC | CASSLAGNNDEQFF